This TCR beta chain stems from a study of memory CD4+ T cells and cytomegalovirus serostatus. Study findings and constraints: CD4+ memory repertoires contained 67 of 164 reported CMV TCRbeta sequences.

V was clipped by 2 bases and J by 2 bases; unmatched bases: 2. The CDR3 is 14 amino acids. Germline-derived CDR1 and CDR2 are SGHRS and YFSETQ. Concerning this clone itself: Its specificity is unknown.

The sort gate was single viable CD3+CD4+CD8-CD45RO+ cells for memory CD4+ T cells. Donors' CMV status reflects serum IgG against pp150, pp28, p38, p52. Total CD4+ T cells were enriched by CD4 positive selection. Authors' data handling: Out-of-frame sequences were removed, leaving some 2 million distinct TCRbeta sequences. The repertoire was sequenced with immunoSEQ multiplex PCR; TCRdb's copy has only in-frame clones and lacks some. V and J calls and clone size are given by that table; D and trimming were obtained from the DNA. The data hold tens of thousands of clones, with 75% to 80% observed a single time.

Sequencing was performed on memory CD4+ T cells from blood. The V gene is TRBV5-1, the J gene TRBJ2-3, with 7 bases identical to TRBD1. The TCR was taken from an adult in good health and CMV-seropositive. The CDR3 spells CASSLGGYTDTQYF. CDR3 nucleotide sequence: TGCGCCAGCAGCTTAGGGGGCTACACAGATACGCAGTATTTT.